Sequencing of this T cell receptor beta chain was carried out in a study of CD8+ T cells in alopecia areata. RNA extraction was followed by reverse transcription into cDNA, which acted as the sequencing template. TCRdb's table, derived via immunoSEQ multiplex PCR, lists solely in-frame clones and lacks some. In the table there are over 200,000 clones, about 53% of which are singletons. Trimming stripped 4 bases from V and 5 bases from J, with 10 bases between. The CDR3 extends over 13 amino acids. Germline V gene data show CDR1 as SGHRS and CDR2 as YFSETQ. The chain has TRBV5-1 and TRBJ1-5; D is perhaps TRBD1 (5 bases). This specimen was CD4+ T cells sorted from blood, taken at week 0. The sequence was collected from a human donor with alopecia areata. In DNA form, the CDR3 reads TGCGCCAGCAGCGAATCGACAGATCAGCCCCAGCATTTT. This codes for CASSESTDQPQHF.